The rows below give T cell receptor beta chains drawn from one sample of a study of healthy donors' naive CD4 and CD8 T cells. Each CDR3 protein gets one entry after TCRdb re-called the reads with MiXCR. The sample holds about 200,000 distinct CDR3 sequences, over 60% seen once. Sequenced material: naive CD4+ and CD8+ T cells sorted from blood, pooled from several donors. These receptor sequences come from a pool of human donors in good health; the sample pools cells from several healthy donors. Each CDR3 is given with its conserved first and last residue. D genes are given only for firm matches. Only some rows state a clone size, as once, few, many or a class for expanded clones.

J: TRBJ1-3
V: TRBV29-1
size: .
D: .
DNA: TGCAGCGTTATCGGGGAAGCTGGAAACACCATATATTTT
CDR3: CSVIGEAGNTIYF

J: TRBJ2-7
V: TRBV5-1
size: .
D: .
DNA: TGCGCCAGCAGCCTTCATCCGTACTTC
CDR3: CASSLHPYF

J: TRBJ2-7
V: TRBV15
size: .
D: TRBD2
DNA: TGTGCCACCAGCAGAAACTTGGGACTAGCGTCGGACGAGCAGTACTTC
CDR3: CATSRNLGLASDEQYF

J: TRBJ1-5
V: TRBV19
size: once
D: .
DNA: TGTGCCAGTAGTATACCGCAGGGACGTAGCAATCAGCCCCAGCATTTT
CDR3: CASSIPQGRSNQPQHF

J: TRBJ1-5
V: TRBV19
size: .
D: TRBD1
DNA: TGTGCCAGTAGTTTGGACAGGGTAAATTATCAGCCCCAGCATTTT
CDR3: CASSLDRVNYQPQHF

J: TRBJ2-1
V: TRBV5-6
size: .
D: .
DNA: TGTGCCAGCAGCTTAAGTGTTGAGCAGTTCTTC
CDR3: CASSLSVEQFF

J: TRBJ2-5
V: TRBV29-1
size: .
D: TRBD2
DNA: TGCAGCGTTGAATTACTAGCGGGAGTAGAGACCCAGTACTTC
CDR3: CSVELLAGVETQYF

J: TRBJ2-3
V: TRBV7-8
size: .
D: TRBD1
DNA: TGTGCCAGCAGCTTAGCGCAGGGGGCGCGTGAGGCGCAGTATTTT
CDR3: CASSLAQGAREAQYF

J: TRBJ1-6
V: TRBV6-2/TRBV6-3
size: .
D: .
DNA: TGTGCCAGCAGCCGCGACCAGGGGAATTCACCCCTCCACTTT
CDR3: CASSRDQGNSPLHF

J: TRBJ2-5
V: TRBV19
size: .
D: TRBD1
DNA: TGTGCCAGTTCCCTTATGGGACAGCAAGAGACCCAGTACTTC
CDR3: CASSLMGQQETQYF

J: TRBJ2-1
V: TRBV23-1
size: once
D: .
DNA: TGCGCCAGCAGTCAATCTGGGGGACCCTACAATGAGCAGTTCTTC
CDR3: CASSQSGGPYNEQFF

J: TRBJ1-1
V: TRBV5-6
size: .
D: .
DNA: TGTGCCAGCAGACCGTACCCGAACACTGAAGCTTTCTTT
CDR3: CASRPYPNTEAFF

J: TRBJ1-2
V: TRBV20-1
size: .
D: TRBD1
DNA: TGCAGTGCTAGTGAGCTTGGAATGGGACAGTACTATGGCTACACCTTC
CDR3: CSASELGMGQYYGYTF

J: TRBJ1-1
V: TRBV29-1
size: few
D: TRBD1
DNA: TGCAGCGTGTTACAGGGGTTATTGACTGAAGCTTTCTTT
CDR3: CSVLQGLLTEAFF

J: TRBJ2-2
V: TRBV27
size: .
D: .
DNA: TGTGCCAGCAGCCTCACCCTTCCAGGGAGCACCGGGGAGCTGTTTTTT
CDR3: CASSLTLPGSTGELFF

J: TRBJ2-2
V: TRBV4-2
size: .
D: .
DNA: TGTGCCAGCAGCCAAGACGGGGCTCTCACCCCCACCGGGGAGCTGTTTTTT
CDR3: CASSQDGALTPTGELFF

J: TRBJ2-3
V: TRBV11-2
size: .
D: TRBD2
DNA: TGTGCCAGCAGCTTAGCCCTAGCGGGGGGTAATACGCAGTATTTT
CDR3: CASSLALAGGNTQYF

J: TRBJ2-3
V: TRBV19
size: few
D: TRBD2
DNA: TGTGCCAGTAGTGTACTAGCGGGGCTTGTTGATACGCAGTATTTT
CDR3: CASSVLAGLVDTQYF

J: TRBJ2-7
V: TRBV6-1
size: .
D: TRBD1
DNA: TGTGCCAGCCGGGACAGGGTTGTCCCCTACGAGCAGTACTTC
CDR3: CASRDRVVPYEQYF

J: TRBJ1-1
V: TRBV6-5
size: .
D: .
DNA: TGTGCCAGCAGCGCATACGGAATTGAAGCTTTCTTT
CDR3: CASSAYGIEAFF

J: TRBJ2-7
V: TRBV11-2
size: .
D: .
DNA: TGTGCCAGCAGCTTAGGGACAGCCTTCTACGAGCAGTACTTC
CDR3: CASSLGTAFYEQYF

J: TRBJ2-1
V: TRBV5-1
size: .
D: TRBD2
DNA: TGCGCCAGCAGCTTGGGACTAGCGGGTAAGGATGAGCAGTTCTTC
CDR3: CASSLGLAGKDEQFF

J: TRBJ1-5
V: TRBV19
size: .
D: .
DNA: TGTGCCAGTAGTATAGCACCCAATCAGCCCCAGCATTTT
CDR3: CASSIAPNQPQHF

J: TRBJ2-7
V: TRBV6-5
size: .
D: .
DNA: TGTGCCAGCAGACCCTTTGACGGGTACGAGCAGTACTTC
CDR3: CASRPFDGYEQYF

J: TRBJ1-1
V: TRBV6-6
size: .
D: TRBD1
DNA: TGTGCCAGCAGTTCACGGACAGGGCGACCTAACACTGAAGCTTTCTTT
CDR3: CASSSRTGRPNTEAFF

J: TRBJ2-5
V: TRBV27
size: .
D: .
DNA: TGTGCCAGCAGTTTAAGGATCGGGGGGCGTGAGACCCAGTACTTC
CDR3: CASSLRIGGRETQYF

J: TRBJ2-7
V: TRBV20-1
size: .
D: .
DNA: TGCAGTGCGAAACGACCGGATGGAGAGTTCATCCCCTACGAGCAGTACTTC
CDR3: CSAKRPDGEFIPYEQYF

J: TRBJ2-1
V: TRBV19
size: .
D: .
DNA: TGTGCCAGTAGTTCCTCCCCGGGACAATTCTACAATGAGCAGTTCTTC
CDR3: CASSSSPGQFYNEQFF

J: TRBJ2-1
V: TRBV6-2/TRBV6-3
size: .
D: TRBD2
DNA: TGTGCCAGCAGCCGGGGGGACTATTGGAATGAGCAGTTCTTC
CDR3: CASSRGDYWNEQFF

J: TRBJ2-1
V: TRBV29-1
size: few
D: .
DNA: TGCAGCGTGGTCGGGGATTCCAATGAGCAGTTCTTC
CDR3: CSVVGDSNEQFF

J: TRBJ1-5
V: TRBV29-1
size: .
D: .
DNA: TGCAGCGTTGTGGAAAATAGCAATCAGCCCCAGCATTTT
CDR3: CSVVENSNQPQHF

J: TRBJ1-2
V: TRBV27
size: .
D: .
DNA: TGTGCCAGCAGCCAAACCGGGCCGAGATATGGCTACACCTTC
CDR3: CASSQTGPRYGYTF

J: TRBJ2-7
V: TRBV11-2
size: .
D: TRBD2
DNA: TGTGCCAGCAGAGGGACTATTCCACATTACGGGCAGTACTTC
CDR3: CASRGTIPHYGQYF

J: TRBJ2-1
V: TRBV27
size: .
D: .
DNA: TGTGCCAGCAGTTTATCGAATGGCCTCGATGAGCAGTTCTTC
CDR3: CASSLSNGLDEQFF

J: TRBJ1-5
V: TRBV30
size: .
D: .
DNA: TGTGCCTGGAGTGCCTCCGCAGGGTTGGGCAATCAGCCCCAGCATTTT
CDR3: CAWSASAGLGNQPQHF

J: TRBJ2-7
V: TRBV5-5
size: .
D: .
DNA: TGTGCCAGCAGCTGGCCGGGACGGACCTACGAGCAGTACTTC
CDR3: CASSWPGRTYEQYF

J: TRBJ2-1
V: TRBV29-1
size: .
D: TRBD2
DNA: TGCAGCGCTTACCCTAGCGGGGGTGAGCAGTTCTTC
CDR3: CSAYPSGGEQFF

J: TRBJ2-2
V: TRBV6-5
size: .
D: .
DNA: TGTGCCAGCAGTTACGCCAGGTCGAACACCGGGGAGCTGTTTTTT
CDR3: CASSYARSNTGELFF

J: TRBJ1-2
V: TRBV19
size: few
D: .
DNA: TGTGCCAGTAGGGAACAGGTCGCAGGTGGCTACACCTTC
CDR3: CASREQVAGGYTF

J: TRBJ1-1
V: TRBV6-5
size: .
D: .
DNA: TGTGCCAGCAGTTACACGGGACGGGGAGAAGCTTTCTTT
CDR3: CASSYTGRGEAFF

J: TRBJ2-2
V: TRBV5-1
size: few
D: TRBD2
DNA: TGCGCCAGCAGCTTGGGTCTAGCGGTTAACACCGGGGAGCTGTTTTTT
CDR3: CASSLGLAVNTGELFF

J: TRBJ2-7
V: TRBV7-3
size: .
D: .
DNA: TGTGCCAGCAGCTTAAAACTAGTCAGGTGTACCTACGAGCAGTACTTC
CDR3: CASSLKLVRCTYEQYF

J: TRBJ2-1
V: TRBV29-1
size: .
D: TRBD2
DNA: TGCAGCGTTGCCTCCCGCGGCACTAGCGGGAACAATGAGCAGTTCTTC
CDR3: CSVASRGTSGNNEQFF

J: TRBJ2-1
V: TRBV6-5
size: .
D: TRBD2
DNA: TGTGCCAGCAGTTTTACTAGCGGGAGCTTGGGTGAGCAGTTCTTC
CDR3: CASSFTSGSLGEQFF

J: TRBJ2-5
V: TRBV19
size: .
D: TRBD1
DNA: TGTGCCAGTAGTCCGGGACAGAAAGAGACCCAGTACTTC
CDR3: CASSPGQKETQYF

J: TRBJ1-1
V: TRBV6-5
size: .
D: TRBD1
DNA: TGTGCCAGCAGCCTCGACAGGGGACCCATGAACACTGAAGCTTTCTTT
CDR3: CASSLDRGPMNTEAFF

J: TRBJ2-7
V: TRBV28
size: .
D: TRBD2
DNA: TGTGCCAGCAGTCCCACGGCTAGCGGGTTTTCCTACGAGCAGTACTTC
CDR3: CASSPTASGFSYEQYF